The sequence of this TCR beta chain was determined in a study of OX40 agonist ivuxolimab in advanced cancers. Turning to the study itself: The study gave patients intravenous ivuxolimab at 0.01 to 10 mg/kg every 2 weeks. Patients enrolled in dose escalation were diagnosed with hepatocellular carcinoma, melanoma, renal cell or head and neck cancer.

Trimming removed 1 base at V and 4 bases at J, with 7 bases between. Germline V gene lookup returns CDR1 LNHDA and CDR2 SQIVND (reference sequence). The CDR3 is 13 amino acids. In the case of this clone: The antigen is undetermined.

It was autoimmune disease history or systemic immunosuppression that excluded patients. Repertoires were generated with immunoSEQ multiplex PCR, while TCRdb's copy carries only in-frame clones and drops some. The sample yields about 37,000 clones, roughly 84% seen once. Whole-study results and caveats: Among the lowest peripheral clonal expansion occurred in 0.1-3.0 mg/kg partial responders.

Material: CD4+ or CD8+ T cells sorted from blood, obtained in a trial of the OX40 agonist ivuxolimab. The gene calls are TRBV19 and TRBJ1-1; D call uncertain. This clonotype was sampled from an adult with an advanced solid tumor such as melanoma, head and neck, liver or kidney cancer. In DNA, the CDR3 is TGTGCCAGTAGTATAGGTGCGTTCACTGAAGCTTTCTTT. Protein: CASSIGAFTEAFF.